This section outlines one T cell receptor (beta chain) sequence together with its context. The sample belongs to a study of preoperative IRX-2 immunotherapy in early breast cancer. Data came from immunoSEQ multiplex PCR; TCRdb stores just in-frame clones and leaves some out. The sample lists about 98,000 clones; around 86% were seen once. Treatment meaning: preoperative locoregional IRX-2 cytokine immunotherapy. Trimming took off 3 bases at V and 7 bases at J, with 16 bases between the two ends. This CDR3 spans 15 amino acids. Germline V CDR1 and CDR2: KGHSH, LQKENI. This sequence joins TRBV18 and TRBJ1-5, with D unresolved. The sequence was collected from a human donor with breast cancer. The material sequenced was tumor tissue, taken after IRX-2 immunotherapy. The CDR3 DNA is TGTGCCAGCTCACCCGAAGGATCTATGGAGCAGCCCCAGCATTTT. Its protein product is CASSPEGSMEQPQHF.